Following are 19 T cell receptor beta chains from one sample sequenced in a study of cytomegalovirus exposure and HLA in healthy donors. It was with 60 Vbeta and 13 Jbeta primers that the PCR ran. The assay was immunoSEQ multiplex PCR, and TCRdb's table has in-frame clones only and misses some. The sample has under 300,000 clones, around 81% seen once. Sequenced sample: PBMCs. The source is a woman aged 55-75 years in good health and CMV-seropositive.

The chain couples TRBV28 to TRBJ1-2; 7 bases line up with TRBD1. CDR1 and CDR2 (germline): MDHEN, SYDVKM. The CDR3 length is 13 residues. The ends lost 4 bases at V and 6 bases at J; junction bases unmatched: 5. The CDR3 region is CASSSRTGHGYTF. The CDR3 DNA reads TGTGCCAGCAGTTCTCGGACAGGCCATGGCTACACCTTC.

This sequence joins TRBV28 and TRBJ1-1; 9 bases line up with TRBD1. The CDR3 contains 13 residues. Germline assignment: CDR1 MDHEN and CDR2 SYDVKM. Germline trimming cut 6 bases from V and 10 bases from J; bases unmatched to any gene: 9. CDR3 bases: TGTGCCAGCAGGGACAGGGGTCGAGAGGGAGCTTTCTTT. This translates into CASRDRGREGAFF.

The V gene is TRBV19, the J gene TRBJ1-2, with D perhaps TRBD1 (5 bases). V was clipped by 6 bases and J by 3 bases, with 20 bases between them. The CDR3 is made up of 16 amino acids. Germline lookup yields CDR1 LNHDA and CDR2 SQIVND (reference sequence). The CDR3 DNA reads TGTGCCAGTAGAGTATCAAGCGCTGGGGACTACTATGGCTACACCTTC. Translating gives CASRVSSAGDYYGYTF.

For this clone: A read error may produce the germline difference seen at one junction end. The J gene is TRBJ2-2, the V gene TRBV2, with a tentative D call TRBD2 (6 bases). Germline V CDR1 and CDR2: SNHLY, FYNNEI. This CDR3 has 14 residues. The CDR3 here is CASSWTTLTGGLFF. As DNA, the CDR3 is TGTGCCAGCAGCTGGACCACCTTAACCGGGGGGCTGTTTTTT. Based on the CDR3 plus reference TRBV2 and TRBJ2-2, the full variable domain is EPEVTQTPSHQVTQMGQEVILRCVPISNHLYFYWYRQILGQKVEFLVSFYNNEISEKSEIFDDQFSVERPDGSNFTLKIRSTKLEDSAMYFCASSWTTLTGGLFFGEGSRLTVL.

This chain uses TRBV18 with TRBJ2-7; the match to TRBD1 covers 7 bases. This CDR3 comprises 14 residues. Per the germline V gene, CDR1 is KGHSH and CDR2 is LQKENI. With 2 bases clipped from V and 5 bases from J, the junction kept 6 bases outside the gene matches. The CDR3 loop is CASSPRQGFHEQYF. CDR3 bases: TGTGCCAGCTCACCAAGACAGGGCTTCCACGAGCAGTACTTC.

The genes are TRBV2 and TRBJ2-7; the match to TRBD1 covers 8 bases. Germline CDR1 and CDR2: SNHLY and FYNNEI. Losses at the gene ends were 6 bases for V and 2 bases for J; bases not matched to a gene: 6. This CDR3 comprises 14 residues. The CDR3 bases are TGTGCCAGCAGCAGGGACAGGTCAGCCTACGAGCAGTACTTC. Protein product: CASSRDRSAYEQYF.

The rearrangement uses TRBV27 and TRBJ2-3; D gene uncertain. Germline loops: CDR1 MNHEY, CDR2 SMNVEV (reference sequence). The CDR3 is 12 amino acids. Trimming pared 5 bases from V and 2 bases from J, leaving 5 bases between. CDR3 residues: CASSPNTDTQYF. In nucleotides, the CDR3 is TGTGCCAGCAGTCCAAACACAGATACGCAGTATTTT.

The chain has TRBV28 and TRBJ1-5, with TRBD1 matching 7 bases. Per germline, CDR1 MDHEN and CDR2 SYDVKM. Trimming took 7 bases from V and 6 from J; bases not matched to a gene: 12. The CDR3 is 15 amino acids. The CDR3 nucleotides are TGTGCCAGCAACGACCTCCGGGCAGGGGGTCAGCCCCAGCATTTT. Translating gives CASNDLRAGGQPQHF.

This rearrangement joins TRBV2 to TRBJ2-5, with 8 bases aligning to TRBD2. The CDR3 is 15 residues long. V shed 1 base, J shed 4 bases, and the junction held 5 bases outside the gene matches. Germline V gene sequence: CDR1 SNHLY, CDR2 FYNNEI. CDR3 DNA sequence: TGTGCCAGCAGTGAAGTGGCGGGAGGTCTAGAGACCCAGTACTTC. Translating gives CASSEVAGGLETQYF.

The chain has TRBV11-2 and TRBJ1-5; TRBD1 agrees at 7 bases. CDR1 SGHAT and CDR2 FQNNGV come from the germline V gene. Trimming cost V 5 bases and J 3 bases; bases outside gene matches: 7. The CDR3 runs 15 residues. The CDR3 sequence is CASSATGIPNQPQHF. The DNA of the CDR3 is TGTGCCAGCAGCGCGACAGGGATCCCCAATCAGCCCCAGCATTTT.

This rearrangement joins TRBV4-1 to TRBJ1-5, with D unclear. Trimming pared 1 base from V and 7 bases from J, leaving 23 bases between. The CDR3 sequence is 18 residues long. Germline V lookup: CDR1 MGHRA, CDR2 YSYEKL. This CDR3 is CASSQVFVRRAKGQPQHF. Here the CDR3 DNA reads TGCGCCAGCAGCCAAGTGTTTGTCCGGAGGGCGAAGGGACAGCCCCAGCATTTT.

The chain joins TRBV7-6 to TRBJ2-3; 11 bases are shared with TRBD2. V shed 1 base, J shed 0 bases, and the junction held 15 bases outside the gene matches. The CDR3 has 21 amino acids. Germline CDR1 SGHVS, CDR2 FNYEAQ. CDR3 residues: CASSLGWLAGGPRSSTDTQYF. As DNA, the CDR3 is TGTGCCAGCAGCTTAGGGTGGCTAGCGGGAGGCCCTCGGTCTAGCACAGATACGCAGTATTTT.

The chain has TRBV7-3 and TRBJ1-2; tentative D call: TRBD1 (5 bases). The CDR3 totals 15 residues. Trimming stripped 5 bases from V and 2 bases from J, with 15 bases between. CDR1 is SGHTA, CDR2 FQGTGA, per germline. The CDR3 bases are TGTGCCAGCAGCCCTGCAGGGAGGTTAAACTATGGCTACACCTTC. This gives the protein CASSPAGRLNYGYTF.

The chain is built from TRBV30 and TRBJ2-7, with TRBD1 matching over 10 bases. V lost 2 bases and J lost 4; bases outside the gene matches: 11. Germline CDR1 GTSNPN, CDR2 SVGIG (reference sequence). The CDR3 consists of 16 residues. The CDR3, as DNA: TGTGCCTGGAGTCCCTACGGGGACAGGGGAAGGTACGAGCAGTACTTC. This codes for CAWSPYGDRGRYEQYF. The variable domain in full, completed from reference TRBV30 and TRBJ2-7, reads SQTIHQWPATLVQPVGSPLSLECTVEGTSNPNLYWYRQAAGRGLQLLFYSVGIGQISSEVPQNLSASRPQDRQFILSSKKLLLSDSGFYLCAWSPYGDRGRYEQYFGPGTRLTVT.

The CDR3 bases are TGTGCCAGCAACCCTGGGGCCCAGGGGGCCCCCTACGAGCAGTACTTC. Translated: CASNPGAQGAPYEQYF. The chain has TRBV7-9 and TRBJ2-7, with 8 positions matching TRBD1. CDR1 and CDR2 from the germline V gene are SEHNR and FQNEAQ (reference sequence). The CDR3 covers 16 residues. V gave up 7 bases and J gave up 2 bases; unmatched junction bases: 13.

J is TRBJ1-2 and V is TRBV2; 8 bases align to TRBD1. This CDR3 spans 15 amino acids. The germline V gene encodes CDR1 SNHLY and CDR2 FYNNEI. Unmatched junction bases numbered 6, after V lost 2 bases and J lost 4 bases. This CDR3 reads CASSETGGVPYGYTF. In DNA, the CDR3 is TGTGCCAGCAGTGAAACAGGGGGGGTTCCCTATGGCTACACCTTC.

The chain links TRBV9 to TRBJ2-7; 10 positions match TRBD1. CDR3 length equals 15 residues. The germline V gene has CDR1 SGDLS and CDR2 YYNGEE. Trimming removed 0 bases from V and 6 bases from J; junction bases left unmatched: 6. The CDR3, as DNA: TGTGCCAGCAGCGTAGACGGGACAGGGGCGGGCGAGCAGTACTTC. Protein product: CASSVDGTGAGEQYF.

The chain employs TRBV14 and TRBJ2-2; 8 bases fit TRBD1. The CDR3 runs 16 residues. Trimming cost V 4 bases and J 3 bases; bases outside gene matches: 7. Looked up from germline, CDR1 is SGHDN and CDR2 is FVKESK. The CDR3 here is CASSRRTGRDTGELFF. The CDR3 DNA sequence: TGTGCCAGCAGCCGCAGGACAGGGAGAGACACCGGGGAGCTGTTTTTT.

Only one count was recorded for this clone. This rearrangement joins TRBV14 to TRBJ2-5; possibly TRBD1 for D (5 bases). Trimming removed 1 base at V and 2 bases at J, with 11 bases between. CDR3 size: 15 residues. Germline loops: CDR1 SGHDN, CDR2 FVKESK. The CDR3 region is CASSQVMGRQETQYF. CDR3 DNA sequence: TGTGCCAGCAGCCAAGTGATGGGGCGGCAAGAGACCCAGTACTTC.